These 7 T cell receptor beta chains were sequenced from one sample in a study of cytomegalovirus exposure and HLA in healthy donors. PCR amplification relied on 60 Vbeta primers (plus 13 Jbeta primers). Some clones are missing from TCRdb's copy, which holds only in-frame ones; the method was immunoSEQ multiplex PCR. Counted here are around 200,000 clones, about 85% occurring once; the ten biggest clones make up around 9.6%. The sequenced material came from PBMCs. The receptors come from a woman aged 45-59 years in good health and CMV-seropositive.

The CDR3 here is CASSFRSTNNSPLHF. The CDR3 DNA is TGTGCCAGCAGCTTTCGATCCACTAATAATTCACCCCTCCACTTT. V usage is TRBV5-5 and J usage is TRBJ1-6; D uncertain. Trimming removed 2 bases at V and 5 bases at J, with 11 bases between. The CDR3 is made up of 15 amino acids. Germline-derived CDR1 and CDR2 are SGHKS and YYEKEE (reference sequence). The full variable domain, rest sourced from reference TRBV5-5 and TRBJ1-6, is DAGVTQSPTHLIKTRGQQVTLRCSPISGHKSVSWYQQVLGQGPQFIFQYYEKEERGRGNFPDRFSARQFPNYSSELNVNALLLGDSALYLCASSFRSTNNSPLHFGNGTRLTVT.

The genes are TRBV28 and TRBJ2-7, with 7 bases fitting TRBD1. Unmatched junction bases numbered 8, after V lost 7 bases and J lost 2 bases. The CDR3 has 14 amino acids. Germline assignment: CDR1 MDHEN and CDR2 SYDVKM. For the CDR3, the DNA is TGTGCCAGCAATTACGGGACAGAGCCCTACGAGCAGTACTTC. It encodes CASNYGTEPYEQYF.

The V gene is TRBV2, the J gene TRBJ2-2, with TRBD1 matching over 10 bases. The CDR3 has 14 residues. Germline loops: CDR1 SNHLY, CDR2 FYNNEI. V dropped 6 bases and J dropped 4; count of bases not matched to a gene: 2. The CDR3 loop is CASRRTGGTGELFF. Written as DNA, the CDR3 is TGTGCCAGCAGAAGGACAGGGGGCACCGGGGAGCTGTTTTTT.

The chain has TRBV9 and TRBJ1-2; 7 bases match TRBD1. V trimming: 3 bases; J trimming: 8 bases; junction bases outside the gene matches: 7. Germline values: CDR1 SGDLS, CDR2 YYNGEE. CDR3 size: 13 residues. This CDR3 reads CASSAGQALGYTF. The DNA of the CDR3 is TGTGCCAGCAGCGCCGGACAGGCACTCGGCTACACCTTC.

The chain recombines TRBV7-2 with TRBJ1-1; 7 nucleotides line up with TRBD1. This CDR3 region has 15 residues. The germline V gene has CDR1 SGHTA and CDR2 FQGNSA. J lost 2 bases, V lost 5 bases, and 8 bases had no gene match. DNA for the CDR3: TGTGCCAGCAGCCCACCTGGGACAGAAAACACTGAAGCTTTCTTT. Its protein is CASSPPGTENTEAFF.

This clone was seen a single time. The V and J genes are TRBV5-1 and TRBJ2-3; 12 nucleotides line up with TRBD2. V trimming: 0 bases; J trimming: 6 bases; junction bases outside the gene matches: 2. This CDR3 is built from 15 residues. Per germline, CDR1 SGHRS and CDR2 YFSETQ. The CDR3 loop is CASSLASGGADTQYF. As DNA, the CDR3 is TGCGCCAGCAGCTTGGCTAGCGGGGGGGCGGATACGCAGTATTTT.

This chain links TRBV7-9 with TRBJ1-1; the match to TRBD1 covers 7 bases. J was trimmed by 1 base and V by 4 bases; bases with no gene match: 3. Per the germline V gene, CDR1 is SEHNR and CDR2 is FQNEAQ (reference sequence). This CDR3 contains 14 residues. The CDR3 nucleotides are TGTGCCAGCAGCTCGGGACAGAGGAACACTGAAGCTTTCTTT. This sequence encodes CASSSGQRNTEAFF.